This T cell receptor beta chain is from a study of PD-1 blockade in classical Hodgkin lymphoma. At the level of the study: Every 2 weeks, patients got 3 mg/kg intravenous nivolumab. Study findings and constraints: Newly diagnosed patients reportedly trailed healthy donors in baseline TCR diversity.

Time point defined: cycle 4 day 1 (C4D1), after less than 7 weeks of nivolumab. Every patient relapsed after autologous stem cell transplantation, and brentuximab vedotin exposure varied. Patients reached a best response of complete response, partial response or progressive disease. Using immunoSEQ multiplex PCR, the repertoire was profiled, and TCRdb retains in-frame clones only, with some absent. The data hold around 100,000 clones, with 90% observed a single time. This clone was observed once. Its target is not known. The sequencing here drew on peripheral blood mononuclear cells (PBMCs), taken before the fourth cycle of nivolumab. This receptor was taken from a human donor with classical Hodgkin lymphoma.

For the CDR3, the DNA is TGTGCCAGCAGTCCCACGACTATAGGTAGCGGGGGAGCATCCTACAATGAGCAGTTCTTC. This gives the protein CASSPTTIGSGGASYNEQFF. This rearrangement joins TRBV27 to TRBJ2-1, with TRBD2 matching over 9 bases. V trimming: 5 bases; J trimming: 1 base; junction bases outside the gene matches: 18. The CDR3 has 20 amino acids. CDR1 and CDR2 (germline): MNHEY, SMNVEV (reference sequence).